Included here is one T cell receptor (beta chain) sequence, with context. This clone has only one observation. Its target antigen remains unknown. Base qualities are not provided; no much larger clone lies one nucleotide away. The CDR1 and CDR2 encoded by the germline V gene (reference sequence) are SGHAT and FQDESV. Trimming accounts for 0 bases at V and 2 bases at J, while the number of junction bases matched to no gene is 2. From its cysteine to its phenylalanine, the CDR3 spans 16 amino acids. Only the CDR3 region is kept as DNA, spanning 48 bases read in frame from base 1. This entry is derived from a study of blood T cell repertoires in COVID-19 (dated by TCRdb to the early 2020s). Some background on the complete study: Collaborator samples came from the United States, Italy and Spain and covered acute and convalescent phases of COVID-19. The prospective study material was composed of cDNA or gDNA derived from T cells, B-cell-depleted T cells, or PBMCs. Deeply sampled blood TCRbeta repertoires from subjects exposed to, actively infected with, or recovered from COVID-19 were included in the dataset. The repertoires were released in a freely available public database meant as a resource for research on the immune response to SARS-CoV-2. Samples came from the ongoing ImmuneRACE study (first 160 participants) plus 1,254 subjects from 6 global collaborators. The sample metadata nearly always contained a de-identified subject ID, COVID-19 status, age in years and sex. Where available, HLA class I and class II types were obtained from metadata supplied by the sample provider rather than from assay-based typing.

Each collaborating institution followed its own protocols to collect whole blood in K2EDTA tubes. For TCRbeta analysis, collaborators shipped samples in one of three forms: frozen whole blood, isolated PBMCs, or DNA extracted from either of those sample types. TCRbeta CDR3 regions were amplified from genomic DNA using the immunoSEQ Assay, a bias-controlled multiplex PCR. As for the original processing: The number of nucleated cells in each sample was estimated by amplification of reference gene primers within the assay. To quantify the absolute abundance of each unique TCRbeta CDR3 rearrangement, sequence reads were collapsed and filtered. For each sample, productive Simpson clonality was calculated as the square root of Simpson's diversity index over productive rearrangements. TCRdb limited this immuneACCESS table to in-frame rearrangements with V and J called. A share of clones is missing; checked studies link under half to unresolved V genes, and the rest is unexplained. That table furnishes V, J and clone size, whereas the DNA furnished D and trimming. Recorded for this sample are approximately 500,000 clones; over 75% of them occurred a single time. The ten largest clones capture 3.2% of the sample.

Findings and caveats that apply to the study as a whole: How much clinical and demographic metadata was included differed by source and by participant, and the metadata was provided uncurated.

The TCR was taken from a human donor in a cohort sampled during active COVID-19. The sequence joins TRBV11-1 to TRBJ2-5, with 11 junctional bases fitting TRBD2. The specimen was peripheral blood. The nucleotides read TGTGCCAGCAGCTTAGCCCGACTAGCGGGGCAAGAGACCCAGTACTTC. Translation gives CASSLARLAGQETQYF. Supplemented by the reference TRBV11-1 and TRBJ2-5 proteins around the CDR3, the complete variable domain is EAEVAQSPRYKITEKSQAVAFWCDPISGHATLYWYRQILGQGPELLVQFQDESVVDDSQLPKDRFSAERLKGVDSTLKIQPAELGDSAMYLCASSLARLAGQETQYFGPGTRLLVL.